The clone carrying this TCR beta chain was found a few times. The CDR3 totals 15 residues. The V gene lost 0 bases and the J gene lost 11 bases, with 19 bases spanning the gap. Germline V gives CDR1 LGHDT, CDR2 YNNKEL (reference sequence). This specimen comes from a study of blood T cell repertoires in COVID-19. Per the study methods: Reference gene primer amplification gave nucleated cell count estimates. Produced via immunoSEQ multiplex PCR; TCRdb's table is partial and in-frame only. Clonal size and the V and J genes are those of that table, whereas D and trimming came from the DNA. The top ten hold approximately 1% of the sample, which has approximately 200,000 clones, 80% to 90% seen once.

The clonotype originates from a man younger than 45 with acute or convalescent COVID-19. Material: peripheral blood. This rearrangement joins TRBV3-1 (or the pseudogene TRBV3-2) to TRBJ1-1; D gene uncertain. CDR3 protein: CASSQEVDATQRAFF. CDR3 bases: TGTGCCAGCAGCCAAGAAGTGGATGCGACCCAGCGGGCTTTCTTT.